Included here is one T cell receptor (beta chain) sequence, with context. The data were obtained in a study of blood T cell repertoires in COVID-19. Study-level background: Samples taken during acute and convalescent COVID-19 were collected in the United States, Italy and Spain. PBMCs, B-cell-depleted T cells, or T cells were the source of the cDNA or gDNA that made up the material.

Original methodology: Using reference gene primer amplification, nucleated cell counts were estimated. Here immunoSEQ multiplex PCR was the method, and the copy in TCRdb shows in-frame clones only, minus some. V, J and clone size are those of that table, while D and trimming were read from the DNA. Found here are roughly 160,000 clones, approximately 84% of them singletons; the top ten hold 13% to 15%. Specimen: peripheral blood. The TCR comes from a man between 18 and 35 years old with active or convalescent COVID-19.

CDR3 coding DNA: TGTGCCAGCAGCTCCCTAGCGGGGGCCCCCACGATTTACAATGAGCAGTTCTTC. Amino acid sequence: CASSSLAGAPTIYNEQFF. The chain combines TRBV5-5 with TRBJ2-1, with TRBD2 matching 10 bases. The CDR3 has 18 residues. After removal of 3 bases from V and 4 bases from J, the junction contained 13 bases not matched to a gene. Germline values: CDR1 SGHKS, CDR2 YYEKEE (reference sequence).